This TCR beta chain was sequenced in a study of T-cell reconstitution after alpha-beta-depleted transplantation in children. V shed 3 bases and J shed 5 bases, with 19 bases lying between them. The CDR3 loop spans 15 amino acids. Germline loops: CDR1 DFQATT, CDR2 SNEGSKA (reference sequence). This clonotype was seen many times. Molecular barcoding with unique molecular identifiers was used for the TCRbeta library. Using its own MiXCR run on the PCR reads, TCRdb lists one record per CDR3 protein. The sample consists of around 700,000 distinct CDR3 sequences, around 13% of them appearing once. The gene calls are TRBV20-1 and TRBJ1-2, with TRBD1 as a possible D gene (6 bases). Sequenced here: PBMCs, sampled before TCRalphabeta/CD19-depleted stem cell transplant. The clonotype comes from a girl aged 2-15 years with congenital amegakaryocytic thrombocytopenia, due to receive a stem cell transplant. The CDR3 nucleotides are TGCAGTGCTAGCAAAACAGGGAGGGGGATATATGGCTACACCTTC. Its translation is CSASKTGRGIYGYTF.